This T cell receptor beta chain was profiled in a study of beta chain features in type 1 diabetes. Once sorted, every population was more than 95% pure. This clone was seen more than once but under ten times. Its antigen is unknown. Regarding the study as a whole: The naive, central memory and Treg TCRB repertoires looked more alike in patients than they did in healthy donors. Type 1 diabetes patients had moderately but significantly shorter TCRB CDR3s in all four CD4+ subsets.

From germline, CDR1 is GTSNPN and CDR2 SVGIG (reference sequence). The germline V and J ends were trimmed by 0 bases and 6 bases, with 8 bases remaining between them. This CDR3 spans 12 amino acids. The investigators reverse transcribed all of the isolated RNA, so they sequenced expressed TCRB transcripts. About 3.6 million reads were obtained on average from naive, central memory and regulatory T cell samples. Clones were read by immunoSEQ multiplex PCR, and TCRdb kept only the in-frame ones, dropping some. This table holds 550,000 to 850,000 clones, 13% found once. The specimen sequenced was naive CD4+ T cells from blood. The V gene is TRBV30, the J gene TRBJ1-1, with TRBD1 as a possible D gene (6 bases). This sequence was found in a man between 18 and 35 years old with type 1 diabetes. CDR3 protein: CAWSVSGAEAFF. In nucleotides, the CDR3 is TGTGCCTGGAGTGTATCAGGGGCTGAAGCTTTCTTT.